The 26 T cell receptor beta chains given below trace back to one sample, sequenced in a study of breast tumors, draining lymph nodes, adjacent tissues. Axillary draining lymph nodes of breast cancer patients supplied the node samples. TCRdb ran MiXCR on the multiplex PCR reads and lists one entry per CDR3 protein. The sample shows 80,000 to 130,000 distinct CDR3 sequences, around 21% of them seen only once. The sequenced material came from axillary lymph node tissue. The receptors were sampled from a female donor with breast cancer. Some clones in this sample may be carry-over from other donors' samples.

The chain has TRBV6-4 and TRBJ2-6; D might be TRBD1 or TRBD2, each matching 5 bases. V shed 0 bases and J shed 0 bases, with 21 bases lying between them. The CDR3 spans 21 residues. Germline loops: CDR1 MRHNA, CDR2 SNTAGT. Here the CDR3 reads CASSDSDSTGDPRSGANVLTF. CDR3 nucleotides: TGTGCCAGCAGTGACTCTGACTCCACCGGGGACCCCCGCTCTGGGGCCAACGTCCTGACTTTC.

The V and J genes are TRBV19 and TRBJ1-5; no clear D. Trimming left V 6 bases short and J 4 bases short, with 10 bases between. The CDR3 loop spans 13 amino acids. CDR1 is LNHDA, CDR2 SQIVND, per germline (reference sequence). CDR3 in DNA: TGTGCCAGTAGGATTGTCCCTAATCAGCCCCAGCATTTT. Its protein product is CASRIVPNQPQHF.

This clonotype was seen at least ten times. CDR3 nucleotides: TGCAGTGCCGTGCAAGGGGGCCTCAATCAGCCCCAGCATTTT. It specifies CSAVQGGLNQPQHF. This chain uses TRBV20-1 with TRBJ1-5; 7 positions match TRBD1. This CDR3 is 14 amino acids long. Per the germline V gene, CDR1 is DFQATT and CDR2 is SNEGSKA (reference sequence). V lost 6 bases, J lost 3 bases, and 8 bases stayed unmatched.

The rearrangement uses TRBV5-1 and TRBJ1-1; D ambiguous. From germline, CDR1 is SGHRS and CDR2 YFSETQ. The CDR3 is 15 residues long. With 0 bases removed from V and 2 bases from J, the gap between germline ends came to 11 bases. CDR3 region: CASSLAGNLNTEAFF. As DNA, the CDR3 is TGCGCCAGCAGCTTGGCGGGGAATTTAAACACTGAAGCTTTCTTT.

This clonotype has at least ten counts. The DNA of the CDR3 is TGCGCCAGCAGTCAGCCTAGCGGGAGCTCCTACAATGAGCAGTTCTTC. Protein: CASSQPSGSSYNEQFF. The chain links TRBV10-1 to TRBJ2-1; 10 positions agree with TRBD2. The germline V gene has CDR1 WNHNN and CDR2 SYGVQD (reference sequence). This CDR3 spans 16 amino acids. Trimming at V came to 5 bases and at J to 0 bases, leaving 4 bases not matched to a gene.

A few counts support this clonotype. J is TRBJ2-1 and V is TRBV6-5; perhaps TRBD1 as D (5 bases). CDR1 is MNHEY, CDR2 SVGAGI, per germline. This CDR3 is 14 amino acids long. The V end was cut by 8 bases, the J end by 0 bases, with 11 bases between. The CDR3 protein is CASGQGSSYNEQFF. The CDR3 DNA is TGTGCCAGCGGCCAGGGAAGCTCCTACAATGAGCAGTTCTTC.

A single count supports this clonotype. The chain has TRBV20-1 and TRBJ1-5; 8 bases match TRBD1. This CDR3 has 16 amino acids. CDR1 and CDR2 (germline): DFQATT, SNEGSKA (reference sequence). After removal of 0 bases from V and 5 bases from J, the junction contained 9 bases not matched to a gene. CDR3 residues: CSARDRDRGGHQPQHF. The CDR3 DNA reads as TGCAGTGCTAGAGATCGAGACAGGGGAGGGCATCAGCCCCAGCATTTT.

In this sample, this clonotype turned up a few times. This rearrangement joins TRBV20-1 to TRBJ2-7; 8 nucleotides line up with TRBD1. This CDR3 has 16 amino acids. V dropped 1 base and J dropped 2; count of bases not matched to a gene: 10. CDR1 is DFQATT and CDR2 is SNEGSKA in the germline V gene (reference sequence). The CDR3 is CSARALVGTGTYEQYF. CDR3 in DNA: TGCAGTGCTAGAGCCCTTGTAGGGACAGGTACCTACGAGCAGTACTTC.

This clonotype has a single count. This rearrangement joins TRBV5-5 to TRBJ1-2; no definite D call. The germline V and J ends were trimmed by 4 bases and 6 bases, with 10 bases remaining between them. CDR3 length equals 12 residues. Germline CDR1 and CDR2: SGHKS and YYEKEE (reference sequence). The CDR3 DNA is TGTGCCAGCAGCCCGCGGGCCAATGGCTACACCTTC. Encoded protein: CASSPRANGYTF.

The sample holds many counts of this clonotype. The V gene is TRBV5-8, the J gene TRBJ1-2; D is unclear. Germline V gene sequence: CDR1 SGHTS, CDR2 YDEGEE. This CDR3 has 15 residues. V lost 0 bases, J lost 5 bases, and 14 bases lay in between. This chain's CDR3 is CASSLVGGSRYGYTF. The CDR3 nucleotides read TGTGCCAGCAGCTTGGTGGGAGGCTCTAGGTATGGCTACACCTTC.

This clonotype was recorded at least ten times. The V and J genes are TRBV9 and TRBJ1-2, with 8 bases fitting TRBD1. The V gene's germline CDR1 is SGDLS and CDR2 YYNGEE. The CDR3 consists of 16 residues. Trimming took 4 bases from V and 8 from J; bases not matched to a gene: 16. In nucleotides, the CDR3 is TGTGCCAGCAGCCCCTCTCCTAGGACAGGGTCTGACGGCTACACCTTC. Amino acid sequence: CASSPSPRTGSDGYTF.

In its sample, this clonotype was seen many times. The rearrangement uses TRBV3-1 and TRBJ1-2; D perhaps matches TRBD1 (5 bases). This CDR3 region has 14 residues. Trimming cost V 0 bases and J 13 bases, with 18 bases left between them. Germline V gene data show CDR1 as LGHDT and CDR2 as YNNKEL (reference sequence). The CDR3 coding sequence is TGTGCCAGCAGCCAAGATCAGATAGTCAGGGCACTCACCTTC. Amino acids: CASSQDQIVRALTF.

This clonotype has a count of ten or more. V gene TRBV19 combines with J gene TRBJ2-3; D possibly corresponds to TRBD1 (6 bases). The germline CDR1 and CDR2 sequences are LNHDA and SQIVND (reference sequence). V shed 2 bases and J shed 4 bases, with 10 bases lying between them. The CDR3 runs 14 residues. CDR3 in DNA: TGTGCCAGTAGTATAAACAGGGCAGCAGATACGCAGTATTTT. It codes for CASSINRAADTQYF.

This clonotype has at least ten counts. The rearrangement uses TRBV7-9 and TRBJ2-7, with TRBD1 as a possible D gene (5 bases). V was pared by 5 bases and J by 1 base, with 9 bases between. Per the germline V gene, CDR1 is SEHNR and CDR2 is FQNEAQ (reference sequence). The CDR3 runs to 13 residues. This chain's CDR3 is CASSLDSSYEQYF. CDR3 DNA: TGTGCCAGCAGCCTCGACAGTTCCTACGAGCAGTACTTC. Filled out from reference TRBV7-9 and TRBJ2-7, the complete variable domain reads DTGVSQNPRHKITKRGQNVTFRCDPISEHNRLYWYRQTLGQGPEFLTYFQNEAQLEKSRLLSDRFSAERPKGSFSTLEIQRTEQGDSAMYLCASSLDSSYEQYFGPGTRLTVT.

Concerning this clonotype itself: Since no conserved phenylalanine or tryptophan closes the CDR3, a read error is the likely cause. The chain carries TRBV5-5 and TRBJ2-7; 7 positions match TRBD1. Germline V gene sequence: CDR1 SGHKS, CDR2 YYEKEE (reference sequence). The CDR3 covers 16 residues. J gave up 2 bases and V 0 bases, and 8 bases lay outside the gene matches. The chain's CDR3 is CASSLARGQPTYEQYS. As DNA, the CDR3 is TGTGCCAGCAGCTTGGCCCGGGGACAGCCGACCTACGAGCAGTACTCC.

This chain links TRBV30 with TRBJ2-5, with 8 bases fitting TRBD1. This CDR3 is 12 amino acids long. From germline, CDR1 is GTSNPN and CDR2 SVGIG (reference sequence). The V gene end was trimmed by 8 bases and the J gene end by 5 bases; junction bases not matched to a gene: 7. The CDR3 DNA sequence: TGTGCCCGGGACAGGTTAAGGGAGACCCAGTACTTC. Translated: CARDRLRETQYF.

This clonotype has a count of ten or more. The chain employs TRBV11-2 and TRBJ2-7; 7 bases match TRBD1. CDR1 and CDR2 from the germline V gene are SGHAT and FQNNGV. Trimming cost V 4 bases and J 5 bases; bases outside gene matches: 14. CDR3 size: 16 residues. The CDR3 DNA sequence: TGTGCCAGCAGCTCAAAACAGGGGTCGGCTTGGGACGAGCAGTACTTC. This translates into CASSSKQGSAWDEQYF.

This clonotype was recorded at least ten times. The chain couples TRBV5-6 to TRBJ2-7; no reliable D call. This CDR3 has 15 amino acids. The germline CDR1 and CDR2 sequences are SGHDT and YYEEEE. Trimming removed 4 bases at V and 0 bases at J, with 14 bases between. The CDR3 spells CASSPQWVGSYEQYF. CDR3 bases: TGTGCCAGCAGCCCCCAATGGGTGGGCTCCTACGAGCAGTACTTC.

Remarks on this clonotype: This may be a read error: a much more frequent sequence differs by one nucleotide. The V and J genes are TRBV5-4 and TRBJ1-4; D may be TRBD1 (5 bases). In germline, CDR1 is SGHNT, CDR2 YYREEE (reference sequence). The V end was cut by 4 bases, the J end by 8 bases, with 21 bases between. The CDR3 spans 16 residues. This CDR3 reads CASSPSSGTVGEKLFF. CDR3 DNA sequence: TGTGCCAGCAGCCCCTCGTCCGGGACGGTGGGCGAAAAACTGTTTTTT.

The genes are TRBV7-3 and TRBJ1-3, with D hard to call. Germline assignment: CDR1 SGHTA and CDR2 FQGTGA. The V end was cut by 5 bases, the J end by 16 bases, with 21 bases between. This CDR3 has 13 amino acids. The CDR3 bases are TGTGCCAGCAGCCGGAGCTCTGGAAACACCGTGTATTTT. This encodes CASSRSSGNTVYF.

This clonotype came up a few times. The chain is built from TRBV10-3 and TRBJ2-1; 10 nucleotides line up with TRBD2. Germline V gene data show CDR1 as ENHRY and CDR2 as SYGVKD. V was pared by 10 bases and J by 7 bases, with 13 bases of the junction left unmatched. The CDR3 runs 15 residues. This chain's CDR3 is CASTNLAGAGNEQFF. CDR3 sequence (DNA): TGTGCCAGTACTAATCTAGCGGGAGCTGGGAATGAGCAGTTCTTC.

This clonotype appeared once. V gene TRBV9 combines with J gene TRBJ1-1; D is undetermined. CDR3 length equals 15 residues. CDR1 SGDLS and CDR2 YYNGEE come from the germline V gene. Between the trimmed V and J ends, which lost 0 bases and 6 bases, there was a span of 15 bases. The CDR3 DNA reads as TGTGCCAGCAGCGTAGATCCCCTCCCCAGCTCTGAAGCTTTCTTT. The encoded protein is CASSVDPLPSSEAFF.

This clonotype was recorded many times. This chain links TRBV6-2 or TRBV6-3 with TRBJ1-2; D is unclear. V lost 3 bases and J 7 bases, leaving 18 bases between the germline ends. The length of the CDR3 is 15 residues. Looked up from germline, CDR1 is MNHEY and CDR2 is SVGEGT. The CDR3 sequence is CASSYNWVSGLGYTF. The CDR3 bases are TGTGCCAGCAGTTATAACTGGGTTTCAGGTCTTGGCTACACCTTC.

This clonotype was recorded at least ten times. The chain is built from TRBV7-9 and TRBJ1-2; possible D gene TRBD1, 6 bases. V was cut by 2 bases and J by 5 bases, with 12 bases left in between. Germline lookup yields CDR1 SEHNR and CDR2 FQNEAQ (reference sequence). The length of the CDR3 is 14 residues. CDR3 region: CASSLPGVGYGYTF. The CDR3 DNA reads as TGTGCCAGCAGCTTACCAGGGGTTGGTTATGGCTACACCTTC. Drawing the rest from reference TRBV7-9 and TRBJ1-2, the complete variable domain is DTGVSQNPRHKITKRGQNVTFRCDPISEHNRLYWYRQTLGQGPEFLTYFQNEAQLEKSRLLSDRFSAERPKGSFSTLEIQRTEQGDSAMYLCASSLPGVGYGYTFGSGTRLTVV.

The chain recombines TRBV30 with TRBJ2-4; 8 bases map to TRBD1. Germline lookup yields CDR1 GTSNPN and CDR2 SVGIG (reference sequence). The CDR3 spans 14 residues. After removal of 0 bases from V and 8 bases from J, the junction contained 6 bases not matched to a gene. In DNA form, the CDR3 reads TGTGCCTGGAGTGTAGGACAGGGATGGGACATTCAGTACTTC. Translating gives CAWSVGQGWDIQYF. Full variable domain (outside the CDR3, taken from reference TRBV30 and TRBJ2-4): SQTIHQWPATLVQPVGSPLSLECTVEGTSNPNLYWYRQAAGRGLQLLFYSVGIGQISSEVPQNLSASRPQDRQFILSSKKLLLSDSGFYLCAWSVGQGWDIQYFGAGTRLSVL.

The rearrangement uses TRBV6-2 or TRBV6-3 and TRBJ2-5; 9 nucleotides align to TRBD2. This CDR3 is built from 16 residues. J gave up 1 base and V 6 bases, and 9 bases lay outside the gene matches. Germline CDR1 MNHEY, CDR2 SVGEGT. The CDR3 spells CASRSSRAGGQETQYF. The CDR3 DNA sequence: TGTGCCAGCAGAAGCAGCCGAGCGGGAGGCCAAGAGACCCAGTACTTC.